This is a list of T cell receptor beta chains from one sample in a study of blood T cell repertoires in COVID-19. TCRdb's table, derived via immunoSEQ multiplex PCR, lists solely in-frame clones and lacks some. Of some 350,000 clones listed, more than 85% are singletons. Sequencing was carried out using PBMCs or T cells enriched from blood (not recorded which). These receptors came from a woman younger than 45 who had recovered from COVID-19. The CDR3 runs from the conserved cysteine through the conserved F or W. Fields, in order: V gene, J gene, D gene, clone size, CDR3 length, CDR3 protein, CDR3 DNA. D genes are given only for firm matches. Rows may omit the clone size; those that give it use once, few, many or a size class.

>TRBV5-1|TRBJ2-3|NA|NA|17
CASSLSPGGGGTDTQYF
TGCGCCAGCAGCCTCTCCCCCGGGGGAGGTGGGACAGATACGCAGTATTTT
>TRBV13|TRBJ1-6|TRBD1|NA|17
CASSYSGTGDWNSPLHF
TGTGCCAGCAGTTACTCCGGGACAGGGGATTGGAATTCACCCCTCCACTTT
>TRBV27|TRBJ1-5|NA|NA|15
CASSLGGGGNQPQHF
TGTGCCAGCAGTTTAGGAGGAGGTGGGAATCAGCCCCAGCATTTT
>TRBV28|TRBJ1-5|NA|NA|12
CASSSSIQPQHF
TGTGCCAGCAGTTCCAGTATTCAGCCCCAGCATTTT
>TRBV24-1|TRBJ2-2|NA|NA|15
CATSEEPELTGELFF
TGTGCCACCAGTGAGGAGCCCGAGCTTACCGGGGAGCTGTTTTTT
>TRBV29-1|TRBJ2-7|NA|once|14
CSVGAGGNPYEQYF
TGCAGCGTTGGGGCGGGTGGAAACCCCTACGAGCAGTACTTC
>TRBV27|TRBJ2-1|TRBD1|few|15
CASSLGVTGDNEQFF
TGTGCCAGCAGTTTAGGGGTGACAGGGGATAATGAGCAGTTCTTC
>TRBV27|TRBJ2-5|NA|NA|14
CASSSLAKQETQYF
TGTGCCAGCAGTTCCTTAGCGAAACAAGAGACCCAGTACTTC
>TRBV7-8|TRBJ1-1|NA|once|17
CASSPSRVPAGYTEAFF
TGTGCCAGCAGCCCTTCCCGGGTTCCAGCGGGATACACTGAAGCTTTCTTT
>TRBV15|TRBJ1-2|NA|few|15
CATSRDSGGFYGYTF
TGTGCCACCAGCAGAGATTCGGGGGGCTTCTATGGCTACACCTTC
>TRBV28|TRBJ2-7|TRBD2|NA|14
CASSSSGTYSEQYF
TGTGCCAGCAGTAGTAGCGGGACCTATTCCGAGCAGTACTTC